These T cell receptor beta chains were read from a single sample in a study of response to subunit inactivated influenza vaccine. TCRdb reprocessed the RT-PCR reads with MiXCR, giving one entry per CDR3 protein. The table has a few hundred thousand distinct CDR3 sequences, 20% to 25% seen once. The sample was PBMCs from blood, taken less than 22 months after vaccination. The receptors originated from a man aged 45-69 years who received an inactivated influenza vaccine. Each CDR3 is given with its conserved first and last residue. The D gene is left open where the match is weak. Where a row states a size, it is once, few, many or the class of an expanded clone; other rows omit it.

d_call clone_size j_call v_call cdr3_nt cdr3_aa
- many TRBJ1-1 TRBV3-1 TGTGCCAGCAGCCAAGATAGGACAGCTGAAGCTTTCTTT CASSQDRTAEAFF
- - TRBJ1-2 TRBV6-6 TGTGCCAGCAGTTACTCCGGGGGTTCTGGCTACACCTTC CASSYSGGSGYTF
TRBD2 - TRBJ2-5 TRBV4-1 TGCGCCAGCAGCCCTAGCGGGCCAACGGCGGAGACCCAGTACTTC CASSPSGPTAETQYF
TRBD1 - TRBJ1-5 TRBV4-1 TGCGCCAGCAGCCAAGCCCCGGACAGGGCGGATCAGCCCCAGCATTTT CASSQAPDRADQPQHF
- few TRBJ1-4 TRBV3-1 TGTGCCAGCACCCCGAGGTCGACAGCTAATGAAAAACTGTTTTTT CASTPRSTANEKLFF
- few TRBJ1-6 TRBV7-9 TGTGCCAGCAGCTTAGACGCAACAAATTCACCCCTCCACTTT CASSLDATNSPLHF
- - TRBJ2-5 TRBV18 TGTGCCAGCTCACCAAGGTCTGCCCAAGAGACCCAGTACTTC CASSPRSAQETQYF
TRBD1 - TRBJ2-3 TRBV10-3 TGTGCCATCAGTGGGGGACAGTTCGCGCAGTATTTT CAISGGQFAQYF
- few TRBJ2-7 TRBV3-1 TGTGCCAGCAGCCACTGGGGCAGCTACGAGCAGTACTTC CASSHWGSYEQYF
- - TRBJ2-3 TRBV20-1 TGCAGTGCCGATCCCCTGACAGATTCAGATACGCAGTATTTT CSADPLTDSDTQYF
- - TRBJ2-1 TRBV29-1 TGCAGCGTTGGAGAGGGGTTCTACAATGAGCAGTTCTTC CSVGEGFYNEQFF
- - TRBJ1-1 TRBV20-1 TGCAGTGCTAGAAGGCCAGGTCGGAGCACTGAAGCTTTCTTT CSARRPGRSTEAFF
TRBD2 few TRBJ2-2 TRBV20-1 TGCAGTGCTAGAGCTAGCGGGAGGACCAACACCGGGGAGCTGTTTTTT CSARASGRTNTGELFF
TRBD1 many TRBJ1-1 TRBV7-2 TGTGCCAGCAGCCCGAGACAGGGGGCGATGAACACTGAAGCTTTCTTT CASSPRQGAMNTEAFF
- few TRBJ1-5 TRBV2 TGTGCCTCCACTGAGGGCGGAAGTCAGCCCCAGCATTTT CASTEGGSQPQHF
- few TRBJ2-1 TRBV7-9 TGTGCCAGCAGCTTATCTGGACAGTACAATGAGCAGTTCTTC CASSLSGQYNEQFF
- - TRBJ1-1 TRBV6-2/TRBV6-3 TGTGCCAGCAGCTCCACAGGGCTCACTGAAGCTTTCTTT CASSSTGLTEAFF
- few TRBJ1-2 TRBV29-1 TGCAGCGTAACGGGGGGAACTAACTATGGCTACACCTTC CSVTGGTNYGYTF
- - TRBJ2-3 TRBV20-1 TGCAGTGCTAGAGCAGGTCGGGGGGCGGATACGCAGTATTTT CSARAGRGADTQYF
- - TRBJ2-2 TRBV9 TGTGCCAGCAGCGTAGGCGGGACAGCCACCGGGGAGCTGTTTTTT CASSVGGTATGELFF
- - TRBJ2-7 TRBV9 TGTGCCAGCAGCTCCCGACATTCCTACGAGCAGTACTTC CASSSRHSYEQYF
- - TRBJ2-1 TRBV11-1 TGTGCCAGCAGCTTAGGAGGGACTGGACAGTTCTTC CASSLGGTGQFF
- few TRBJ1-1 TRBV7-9 TGTGCCAGCAGCCCAGAAAACTGGGACACTGAAGCTTTCTTT CASSPENWDTEAFF
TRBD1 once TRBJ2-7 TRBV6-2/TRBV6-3 TGTGCCAGCAGTTCGGGACAGGGCCCGAGGGAGCAGTACTTC CASSSGQGPREQYF
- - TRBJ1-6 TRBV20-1 TGCAGTGCTAGAGATCGGACGAGTAATTCACCCCTCCACTTT CSARDRTSNSPLHF
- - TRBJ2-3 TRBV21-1 TGTGCCAGCAGCCCGCCCCCTAGCGGGAGGTCCCCAGATACGCAGTATTTT CASSPPPSGRSPDTQYF
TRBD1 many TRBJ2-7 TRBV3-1 TGTGCCAGCAGCCAAGGACAGGGGACCTACGAGCAGTACTTC CASSQGQGTYEQYF
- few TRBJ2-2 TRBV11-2 TGTGCCAGCAGCTTAATGCAATCCGGGGAGCTGTTTTTT CASSLMQSGELFF
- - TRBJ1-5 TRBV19 TGTGCCAGTAGGTTAGTTGGACAGATCAATCAGCCCCAGCATTTT CASRLVGQINQPQHF
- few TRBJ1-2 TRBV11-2 TGTGCCAGCAGCCGGTCACGAGTTGAGCCCCTGGGGAACAGGGAAAGGAATGGCTACACCTTC CASSRSRVEPLGNRERNGYTF
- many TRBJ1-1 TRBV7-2 TGTGCCAGCAGCTCAATTATGAACACTGAAGCTTTCTTT CASSSIMNTEAFF
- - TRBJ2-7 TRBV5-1 TGCGCCAGCAGCTTGAACCCGGGACAAGGCTACGAGCAGTACTTC CASSLNPGQGYEQYF
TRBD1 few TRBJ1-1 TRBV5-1 TGCGCCAGCAGCCCTGCGACAGGGGCGAACACTGAAGCTTTCTTT CASSPATGANTEAFF
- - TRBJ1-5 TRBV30 TGTGCCTGGAGTAAGGGACATCGGGAGCCCCAGCATTTT CAWSKGHREPQHF
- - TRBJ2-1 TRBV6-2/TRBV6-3 TGTGCCAGCAGTTATAGTTTAGGTGAGCAGTTCTTC CASSYSLGEQFF
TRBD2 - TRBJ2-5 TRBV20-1 TGCAGTGCTAGAGTACCACTAGCGGGAGCGCGAGAGACCCAGTACTTC CSARVPLAGARETQYF
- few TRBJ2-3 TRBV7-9 TGTGCCAGCAGCGACCCACCTAGGGGGTCTAGCACAGATACGCAGTATTTT CASSDPPRGSSTDTQYF
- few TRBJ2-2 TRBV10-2 TGCGCCAGCAGTGAGATGAGGGTGCCCGGGGAGCTGTTTTTT CASSEMRVPGELFF
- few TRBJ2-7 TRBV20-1 TGCAGTGCTAGCCCTCACTACGAGCAGTACTTC CSASPHYEQYF
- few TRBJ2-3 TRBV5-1 TGCGCCAGCAGCTTGAGGGCCCGAGGTCCCACAGATACGCAGTATTTT CASSLRARGPTDTQYF
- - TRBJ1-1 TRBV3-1 TGTGCCAGCAGCTCTCCCTCGGTTGCGGGACGGCAAGCTTTCTTT CASSSPSVAGRQAFF
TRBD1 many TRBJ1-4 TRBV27 TGTGCCAGCAGTTTGTTGGGACAGGGTAGCGAAAAACTGTTTTTT CASSLLGQGSEKLFF
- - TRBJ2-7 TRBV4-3 TGCGCCAGCAGCCAAGAGCTGCACTACGAGCAGTACTTC CASSQELHYEQYF
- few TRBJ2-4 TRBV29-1 TGCAGCGTTGCCGGGCAGGATGGGGACATTCAGTACTTC CSVAGQDGDIQYF
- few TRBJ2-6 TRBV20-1 TGCAGTGCTAAAACAGGGTCTGGGGCCAACGTCCTGACTTTC CSAKTGSGANVLTF
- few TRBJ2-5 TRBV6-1 TGTGCCAGCAGTAATAGCGGAATCCAAGAGACCCAGTACTTC CASSNSGIQETQYF
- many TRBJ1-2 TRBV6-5 TGTGCCAGCAGTTTCGGAGGGAGGAGCTATGGCTACACCTTC CASSFGGRSYGYTF
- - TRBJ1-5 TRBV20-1 TGCAGTGCTAGGGACGGGGATCAGCCCCAGCATTTT CSARDGDQPQHF
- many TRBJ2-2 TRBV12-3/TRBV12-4 TGTGCCAGCAGTTTTATGAACACCGGGGAGCTGTTTTTT CASSFMNTGELFF
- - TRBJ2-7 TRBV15 TGTGCCACCAGCAGAGATAGCGGGACAGGTGGCGAGCAGTACTTC CATSRDSGTGGEQYF
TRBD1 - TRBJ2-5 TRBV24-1 TGTGCCACCAGCGGGACAGGGGGTGGAGAGACCCAGTACTTC CATSGTGGGETQYF
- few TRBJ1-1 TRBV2 TGTGCCAGCAGTGAAGTCAGAGGGTTGGGGAAAGCTTTCTTT CASSEVRGLGKAFF
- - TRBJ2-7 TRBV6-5 TGTGCCAGCAGTTACGCCCTAGCAGGAGGGCCCCACGAGCAGTACTTC CASSYALAGGPHEQYF
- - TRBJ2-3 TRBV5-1 TGCGCCAGCAGCTTGGATCAGCCTAGCACAGATACGCAGTATTTT CASSLDQPSTDTQYF
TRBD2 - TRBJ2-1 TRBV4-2 TGTGCCAGCAGCCAACAACTAGCGGGAGCGAGGAGTGAGCAGTTCTTC CASSQQLAGARSEQFF
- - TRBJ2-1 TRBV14 TGTGCCAGCAGCCAAGATCGCTTGTGGGGCTCCTACAATGAGCAGTTCTTC CASSQDRLWGSYNEQFF
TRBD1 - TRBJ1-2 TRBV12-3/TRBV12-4 TGTGCCAGCAGTTCAGGACAGGGTGGCTACACCTTC CASSSGQGGYTF
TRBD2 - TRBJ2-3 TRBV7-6 TGTGCCAGCAGCTTGACTAGCAGTCTCGGGGATACGCAGTATTTT CASSLTSSLGDTQYF